This note documents a single T cell receptor beta chain sequence. Germline trimming cut 2 bases from V and 2 bases from J; bases unmatched to any gene: 4. There are 15 residues in the CDR3. In germline, CDR1 is SGHNT, CDR2 YYREEE (reference sequence). PCR was performed using 60 Vbeta and 13 Jbeta primers. TCRdb's copy holds only in-frame clones and misses some; the assay was immunoSEQ multiplex PCR. The sample has around 130,000 clones; over 65% are singletons. This specimen comes from a study of cytomegalovirus exposure and HLA in healthy donors. The V call is TRBV5-4, the J call TRBJ2-3; 8 nucleotides align to TRBD2. The receptor comes from a man in his fifties or sixties in good health and CMV-seronegative. Sequenced sample: PBMCs. CDR3 nucleotides: TGTGCCAGCAGCTTAACTAGCGGACTCACAGATACGCAGTATTTT. The encoded protein is CASSLTSGLTDTQYF.